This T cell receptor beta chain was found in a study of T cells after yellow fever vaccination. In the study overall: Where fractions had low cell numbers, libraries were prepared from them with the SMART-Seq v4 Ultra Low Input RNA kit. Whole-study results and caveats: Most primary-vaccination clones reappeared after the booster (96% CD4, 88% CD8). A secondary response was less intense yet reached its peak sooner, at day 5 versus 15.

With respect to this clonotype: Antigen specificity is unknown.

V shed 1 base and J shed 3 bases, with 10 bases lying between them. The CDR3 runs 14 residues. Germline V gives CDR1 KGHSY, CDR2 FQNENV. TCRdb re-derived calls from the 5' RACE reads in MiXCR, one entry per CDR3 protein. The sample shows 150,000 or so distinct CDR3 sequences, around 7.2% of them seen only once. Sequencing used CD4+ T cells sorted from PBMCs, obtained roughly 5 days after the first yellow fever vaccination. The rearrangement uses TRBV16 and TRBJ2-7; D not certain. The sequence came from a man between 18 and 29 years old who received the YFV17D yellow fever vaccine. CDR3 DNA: TGTGCCAGCAGCCAATTTGCGAGATACTACGAGCAGTACTTC. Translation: CASSQFARYYEQYF.